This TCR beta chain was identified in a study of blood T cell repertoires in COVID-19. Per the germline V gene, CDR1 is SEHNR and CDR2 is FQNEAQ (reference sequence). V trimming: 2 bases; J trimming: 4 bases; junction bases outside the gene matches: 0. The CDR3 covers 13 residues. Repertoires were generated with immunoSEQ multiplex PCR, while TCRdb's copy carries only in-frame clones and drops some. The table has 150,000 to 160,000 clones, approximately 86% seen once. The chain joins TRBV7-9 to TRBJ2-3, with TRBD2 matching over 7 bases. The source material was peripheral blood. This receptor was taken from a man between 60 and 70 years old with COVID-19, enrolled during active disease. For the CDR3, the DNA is TGTGCCAGCAGCTTACGGGGGGCAGATACGCAGTATTTT. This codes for CASSLRGADTQYF.